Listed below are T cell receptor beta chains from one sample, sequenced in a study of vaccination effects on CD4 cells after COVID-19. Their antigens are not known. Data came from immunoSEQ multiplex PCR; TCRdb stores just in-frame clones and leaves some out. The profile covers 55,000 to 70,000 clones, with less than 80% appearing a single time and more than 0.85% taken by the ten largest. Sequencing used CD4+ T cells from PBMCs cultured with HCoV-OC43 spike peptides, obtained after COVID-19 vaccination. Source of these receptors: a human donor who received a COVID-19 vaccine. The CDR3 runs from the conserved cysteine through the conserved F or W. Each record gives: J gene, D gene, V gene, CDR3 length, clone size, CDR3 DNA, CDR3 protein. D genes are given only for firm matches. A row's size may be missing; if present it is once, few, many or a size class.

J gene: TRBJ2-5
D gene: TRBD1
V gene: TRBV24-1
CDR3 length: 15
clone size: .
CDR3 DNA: TGTGCCACCAGTAAACCCGGGACAGTCCAAGAGACCCAGTACTTC
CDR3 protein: CATSKPGTVQETQYF

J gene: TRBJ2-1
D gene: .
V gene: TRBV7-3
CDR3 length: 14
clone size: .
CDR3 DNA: TGTGCCAGCAGCCGTGTGGGCACCTACAATGAGCAGTTCTTC
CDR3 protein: CASSRVGTYNEQFF

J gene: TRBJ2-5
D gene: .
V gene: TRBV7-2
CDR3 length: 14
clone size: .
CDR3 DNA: TGTGCCAGCAGCTTAGCGGGGCCCCGGGAGACCCAGTACTTC
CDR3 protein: CASSLAGPRETQYF

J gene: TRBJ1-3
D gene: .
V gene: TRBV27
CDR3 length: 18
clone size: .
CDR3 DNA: TGTGCCAGCAGTTTATCGGTCTTTGAAGGGAGACCAGGAAACACCATATATTTT
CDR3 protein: CASSLSVFEGRPGNTIYF

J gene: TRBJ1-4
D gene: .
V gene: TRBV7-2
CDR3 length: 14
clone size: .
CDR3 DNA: TGTGCCAGCAGCCGGGGACAAGCGAATGAAAAACTGTTTTTT
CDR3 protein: CASSRGQANEKLFF

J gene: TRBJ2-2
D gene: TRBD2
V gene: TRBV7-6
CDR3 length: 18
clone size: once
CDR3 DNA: TGTGCCAGCAGCTTAGTTCGGACTAGCTTTTGGGACACCGGGGAGCTGTTTTTT
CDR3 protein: CASSLVRTSFWDTGELFF

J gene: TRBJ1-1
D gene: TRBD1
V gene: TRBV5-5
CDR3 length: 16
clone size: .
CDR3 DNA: TGTGCCAGCAGCTTCCGGGACAGGGGTATGAACACTGAAGCTTTCTTT
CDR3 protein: CASSFRDRGMNTEAFF

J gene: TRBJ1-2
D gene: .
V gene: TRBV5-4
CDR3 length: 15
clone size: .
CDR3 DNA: TGTGCCAGCAGCTTGGGTTACCACCCTTCTGATGGCTACACCTTC
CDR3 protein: CASSLGYHPSDGYTF

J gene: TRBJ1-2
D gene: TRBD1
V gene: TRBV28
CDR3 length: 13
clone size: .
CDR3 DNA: TGTGCCAGCAGTTTACAGGGGGCCTATGGCTACACCTTC
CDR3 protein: CASSLQGAYGYTF

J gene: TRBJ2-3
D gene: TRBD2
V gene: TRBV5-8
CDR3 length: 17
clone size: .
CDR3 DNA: TGTGCCAGCAGCCTCTACCTTGGCGGGGGGGCCGTAGATACGCAGTATTTT
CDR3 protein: CASSLYLGGGAVDTQYF

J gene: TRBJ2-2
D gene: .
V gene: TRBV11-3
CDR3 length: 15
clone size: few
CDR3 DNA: TGTGCCAGCAGCTCCCGGGACTCCTACACCGGGGAGCTGTTTTTT
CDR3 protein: CASSSRDSYTGELFF

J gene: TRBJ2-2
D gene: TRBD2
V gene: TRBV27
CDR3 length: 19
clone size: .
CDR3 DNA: TGTGCCAGCAGTAAGTGGACTAGCGGGGGGACAACGAACACCGGGGAGCTGTTTTTT
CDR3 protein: CASSKWTSGGTTNTGELFF

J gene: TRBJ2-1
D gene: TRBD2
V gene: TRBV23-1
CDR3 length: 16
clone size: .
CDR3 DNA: TGCGCCAGCGGGACTAGCGGGGGCCACTCCTACAATGAGCAGTTCTTC
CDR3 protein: CASGTSGGHSYNEQFF

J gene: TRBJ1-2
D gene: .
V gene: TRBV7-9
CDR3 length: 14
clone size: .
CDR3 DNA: TGTGCCAGCAGCTTAGGTCCCTTTTTGGATGGCTACACCTTC
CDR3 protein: CASSLGPFLDGYTF

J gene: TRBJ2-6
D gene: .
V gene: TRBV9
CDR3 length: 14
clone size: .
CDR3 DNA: TGTGCCAGCAGCGTCGACCCAGGGGCCAACGTCCTGACTTTC
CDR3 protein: CASSVDPGANVLTF

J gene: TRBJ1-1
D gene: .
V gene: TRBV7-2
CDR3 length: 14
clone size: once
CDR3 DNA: TGTGCCAGCAGTCCCCACTCGGGGCTCACTGAAGCTTTCTTT
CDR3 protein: CASSPHSGLTEAFF

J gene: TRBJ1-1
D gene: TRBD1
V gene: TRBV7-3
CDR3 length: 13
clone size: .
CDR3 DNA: TGTGCCAGCAGCGTAGACAGGGGCGCTGAAGCTTTCTTT
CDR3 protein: CASSVDRGAEAFF

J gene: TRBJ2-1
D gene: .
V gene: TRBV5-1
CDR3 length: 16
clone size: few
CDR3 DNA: TGCGCCAGCAGCTTGGGAGACGTATGGAGGGACAATGAGCAGTTCTTC
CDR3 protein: CASSLGDVWRDNEQFF

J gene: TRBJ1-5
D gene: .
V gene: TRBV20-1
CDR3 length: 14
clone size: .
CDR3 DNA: TGCAGTGCTAGTGGTGCGGTAGGCAATCAGCCCCAGCATTTT
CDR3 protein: CSASGAVGNQPQHF

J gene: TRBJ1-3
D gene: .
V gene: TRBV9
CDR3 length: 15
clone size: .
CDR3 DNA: TGTGCCAGCAGCGCCAAGGACAAATCTGGAAACACCATATATTTT
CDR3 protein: CASSAKDKSGNTIYF

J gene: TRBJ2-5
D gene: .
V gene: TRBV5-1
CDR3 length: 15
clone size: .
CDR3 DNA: TGCGCCAGCAGCCGAGTAAAAGGCCCTGAAGAGACCCAGTACTTC
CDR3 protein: CASSRVKGPEETQYF

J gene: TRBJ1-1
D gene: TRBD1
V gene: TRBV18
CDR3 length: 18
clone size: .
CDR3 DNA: TGTGCCAGCTCACCACTCAGGGGGAGATCTGGATTCGACACTGAAGCTTTCTTT
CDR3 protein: CASSPLRGRSGFDTEAFF

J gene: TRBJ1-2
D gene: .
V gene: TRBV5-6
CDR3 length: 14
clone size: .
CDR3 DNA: TGTGCCAGCAGCTTGGTAGCAGGAAACTATGGCTACACCTTC
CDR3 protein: CASSLVAGNYGYTF

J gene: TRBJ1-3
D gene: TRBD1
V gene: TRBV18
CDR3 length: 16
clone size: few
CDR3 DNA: TGTGCCAGCTCACCACTAAGACAGGGCTCTGGAAACACCATATATTTT
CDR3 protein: CASSPLRQGSGNTIYF

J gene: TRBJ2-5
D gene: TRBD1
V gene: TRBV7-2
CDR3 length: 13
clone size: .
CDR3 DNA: TGTGCCAGCAGCCTTGGACAGGGCGAGACCCAGTACTTC
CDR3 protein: CASSLGQGETQYF

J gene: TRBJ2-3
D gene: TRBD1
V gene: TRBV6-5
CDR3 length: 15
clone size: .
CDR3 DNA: TGTGCCAGCACCTTGGGACAGGGGGCAGGGGATACGCAGTATTTT
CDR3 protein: CASTLGQGAGDTQYF

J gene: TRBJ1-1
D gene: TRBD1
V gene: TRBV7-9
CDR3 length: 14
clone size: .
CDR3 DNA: TGTGCCAGCAGCTTAAACAGGGGGGACACTGAAGCTTTCTTT
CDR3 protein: CASSLNRGDTEAFF

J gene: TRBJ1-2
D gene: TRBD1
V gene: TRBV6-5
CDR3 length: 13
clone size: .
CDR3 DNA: TGTGCCAGCAGCCTGGGACAGCCAAATGGCTACACCTTC
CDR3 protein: CASSLGQPNGYTF

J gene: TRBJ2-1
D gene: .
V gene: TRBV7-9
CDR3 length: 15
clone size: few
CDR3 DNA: TGTGCCAGCAGCTTCTGGACCCACCCGGGGAATGAGCAGTTCTTC
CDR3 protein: CASSFWTHPGNEQFF

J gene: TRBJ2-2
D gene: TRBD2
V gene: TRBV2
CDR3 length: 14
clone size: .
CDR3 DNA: TGTGCCGGTCGGGGGGGGGCGGGCACCGGGGAGCTGTTTTTT
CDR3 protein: CAGRGGAGTGELFF

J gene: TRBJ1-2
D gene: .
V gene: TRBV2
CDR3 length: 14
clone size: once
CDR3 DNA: TGTGCCAGCAGTACAGGGCTCCTTAACTATGGCTACACCTTC
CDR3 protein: CASSTGLLNYGYTF

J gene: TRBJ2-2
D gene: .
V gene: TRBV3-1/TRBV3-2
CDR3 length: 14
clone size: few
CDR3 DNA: TGTGCCAGCAGCCAAGCCCTAAACACCGGGGAGCTGTTTTTT
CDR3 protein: CASSQALNTGELFF

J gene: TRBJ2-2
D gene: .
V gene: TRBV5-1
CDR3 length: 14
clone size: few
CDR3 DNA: TGCGCCAGCAGCGAAGGAAGGAACACCGGGGAGCTGTTTTTT
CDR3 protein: CASSEGRNTGELFF

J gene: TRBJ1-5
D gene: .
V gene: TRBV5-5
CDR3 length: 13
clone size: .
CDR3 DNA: TGTGCCAGCAGCTTTAATAATGACCAGCCCCAGCATTTT
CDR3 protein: CASSFNNDQPQHF

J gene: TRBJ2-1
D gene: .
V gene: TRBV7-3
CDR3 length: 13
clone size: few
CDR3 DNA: TGTGCCAGCAGCTTACGGGACTCCAATGAGCAGTTCTTC
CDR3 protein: CASSLRDSNEQFF

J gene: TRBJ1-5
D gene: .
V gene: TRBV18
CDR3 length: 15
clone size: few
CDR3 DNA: TGTGCCAGCTCACCCCAACATGGAGGCAATCAGCCCCAGCATTTT
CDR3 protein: CASSPQHGGNQPQHF

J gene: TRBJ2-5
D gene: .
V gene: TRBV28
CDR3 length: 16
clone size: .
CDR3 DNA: TGTGCCAGCAGTGGCTCCCCTGGGCAGTGGGGAGAGACCCAGTACTTC
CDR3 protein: CASSGSPGQWGETQYF

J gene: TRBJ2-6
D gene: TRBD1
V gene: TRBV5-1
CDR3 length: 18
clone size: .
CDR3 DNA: TGCGCCAGCAGCTTGGCCAGGGACAGATCGTCCGGGGCCAACGTCCTGACTTTC
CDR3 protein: CASSLARDRSSGANVLTF

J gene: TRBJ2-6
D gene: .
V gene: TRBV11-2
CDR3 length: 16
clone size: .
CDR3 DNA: TGTGCCAGCAGCTTGGGGCGGACAGCTGGGGCCAACGTCCTGACTTTC
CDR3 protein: CASSLGRTAGANVLTF

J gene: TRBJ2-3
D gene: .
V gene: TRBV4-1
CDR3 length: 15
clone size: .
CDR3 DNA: TGCGCCAGCAGCCCCCCCGGGACTGTACCAGATACGCAGTATTTT
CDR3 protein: CASSPPGTVPDTQYF

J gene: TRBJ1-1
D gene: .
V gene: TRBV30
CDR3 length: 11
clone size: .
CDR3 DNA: TGTGCCTGGAGTGGAGGGGTTGAAGCTTTCTTT
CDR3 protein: CAWSGGVEAFF

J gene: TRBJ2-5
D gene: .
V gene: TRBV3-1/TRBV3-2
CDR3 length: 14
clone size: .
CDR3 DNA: TGTGCCAGCAGCTTCCGAACAGGGCAAGAGACCCAGTACTTC
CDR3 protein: CASSFRTGQETQYF

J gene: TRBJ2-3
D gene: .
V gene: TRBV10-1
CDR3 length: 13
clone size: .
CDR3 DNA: TGCGCCAGCAGTGAGGTGCGCACAGATACGCAGTATTTT
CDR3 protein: CASSEVRTDTQYF

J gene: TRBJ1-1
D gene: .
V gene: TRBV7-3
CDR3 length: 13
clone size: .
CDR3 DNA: TGTGCCAGTAGCCCCACAGTTGGAACTGAAGCTTTCTTT
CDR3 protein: CASSPTVGTEAFF

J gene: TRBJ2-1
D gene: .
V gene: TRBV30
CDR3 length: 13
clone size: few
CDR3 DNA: TGTGCCTGGAGTTGGAGCTCCTACAATGAGCAGTTCTTC
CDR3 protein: CAWSWSSYNEQFF

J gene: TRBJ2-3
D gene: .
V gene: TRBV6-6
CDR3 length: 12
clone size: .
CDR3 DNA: TGTGCCAGCAAGGCCCCCACAGATACGCAGTATTTT
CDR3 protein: CASKAPTDTQYF

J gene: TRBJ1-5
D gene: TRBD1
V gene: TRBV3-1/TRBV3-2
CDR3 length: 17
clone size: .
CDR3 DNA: TGTGCCAGCAGCCCCTGGACAGGACGATATAGCAATCAGCCCCAGCATTTT
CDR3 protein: CASSPWTGRYSNQPQHF

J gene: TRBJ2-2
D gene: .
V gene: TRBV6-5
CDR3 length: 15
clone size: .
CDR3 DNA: TGTGCCAGCAGAGATGTCGGGGTTGTGGCCGGGGAGCTGTTTTTT
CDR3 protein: CASRDVGVVAGELFF

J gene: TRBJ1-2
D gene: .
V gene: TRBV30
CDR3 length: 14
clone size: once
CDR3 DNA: TGTGCCTGGAGCTTCGTAGAGGTTGGCCATGGCTACACCTTC
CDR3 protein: CAWSFVEVGHGYTF

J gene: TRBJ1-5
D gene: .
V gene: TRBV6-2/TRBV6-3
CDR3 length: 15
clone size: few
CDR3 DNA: TGTGCCAGCAGTCAAATACAGGGTAGCAATCAGCCCCAGCATTTT
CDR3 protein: CASSQIQGSNQPQHF

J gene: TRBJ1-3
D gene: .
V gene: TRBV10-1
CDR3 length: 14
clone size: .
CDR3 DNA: TGCGCCAGCAGCGCTTCTCGTTCTGGAAACACCATATATTTT
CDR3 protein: CASSASRSGNTIYF

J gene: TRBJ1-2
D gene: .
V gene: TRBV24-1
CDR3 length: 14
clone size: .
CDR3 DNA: TGTGCCACCAGTGATTTGACAGAGAACTATGGCTACACCTTC
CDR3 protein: CATSDLTENYGYTF

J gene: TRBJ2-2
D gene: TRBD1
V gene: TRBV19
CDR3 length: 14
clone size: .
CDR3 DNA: TGTGCCAGCGGGGACAGCGCGAACACCGGGGAGCTGTTTTTT
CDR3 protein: CASGDSANTGELFF

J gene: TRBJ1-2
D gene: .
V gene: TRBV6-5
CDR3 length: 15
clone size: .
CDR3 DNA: TGTGCCAGCAGCCCGTGGGCTGGCATAAACTATGGCTACACCTTC
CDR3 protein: CASSPWAGINYGYTF

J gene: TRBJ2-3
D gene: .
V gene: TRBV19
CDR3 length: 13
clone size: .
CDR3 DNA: TGTGCCAGTAGTCCCCTCAGGGTTGATACGCAGTATTTT
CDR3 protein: CASSPLRVDTQYF

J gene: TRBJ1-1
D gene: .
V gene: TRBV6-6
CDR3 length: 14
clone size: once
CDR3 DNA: TGTGCCAGCAGTCACGAGGGACAGAACACTGAAGCTTTCTTT
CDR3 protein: CASSHEGQNTEAFF